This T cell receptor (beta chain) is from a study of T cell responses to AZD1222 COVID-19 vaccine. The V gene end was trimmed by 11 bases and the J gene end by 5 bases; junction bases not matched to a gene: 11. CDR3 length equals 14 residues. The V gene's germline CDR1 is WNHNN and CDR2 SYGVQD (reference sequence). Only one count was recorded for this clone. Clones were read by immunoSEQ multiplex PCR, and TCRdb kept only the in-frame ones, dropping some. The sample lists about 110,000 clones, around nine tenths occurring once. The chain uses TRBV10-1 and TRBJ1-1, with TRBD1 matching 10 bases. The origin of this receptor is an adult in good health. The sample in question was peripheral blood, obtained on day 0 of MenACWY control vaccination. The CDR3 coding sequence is TGCGCCGCGGGGCCTTGGACAGGGGGGACTGAAGCTTTCTTT. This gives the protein CAAGPWTGGTEAFF.